This T cell receptor (beta chain) is from a study of CD8+CD57+ T cells in acquired aplastic anemia. Study-wide context: Sorted CD4+ and CD8+ cell DNA averaged about 3.5 ug.

The table lists this clonotype with a few counts. Trimming removed 3 bases at V and 1 base at J, with 7 bases between. Germline V lookup: CDR1 MGHDK, CDR2 SYGVNS. CDR3 length: 15 residues. Genomic DNA provided the template from which TCR beta VDJ and CDR3 profiles were obtained. A single record per CDR3 protein comes from TCRdb applying MiXCR to the reads. This sample has some 290,000 distinct CDR3 sequences, with 45% to 70% found just once. Sequencing used sorted CD4+, CD8+, or CD8+CD57+ T cells (not recorded which) from PBMCs. The sequence derives from a human donor with severe aplastic anemia or a healthy control (not recorded which). This chain joins TRBV25-1 and TRBJ2-6; no definite D call. The CDR3 is CASSDALSGANVLTF. CDR3 coding DNA: TGTGCCAGCAGTGATGCTTTGTCTGGGGCCAACGTCCTGACTTTC.